These T cell receptor beta chains were read from a single sample in a study of response to subunit inactivated influenza vaccine. TCRdb itself ran the RT-PCR reads through MiXCR, one entry per CDR3 protein. The data contain 400,000 to 650,000 distinct CDR3 sequences, more than 7% of them singletons. Source: PBMCs from blood, taken around 25 months after vaccination. The receptor set was obtained from a man between 50 and 75 years old who received an inactivated influenza vaccine. CDR3s include the opening cysteine and the closing phenylalanine or tryptophan. The D gene is left open where the match is weak. Part of the rows lack a size; the others show once, few, many or a class for expanded clones.

. TRBJ1-4 . TRBV20-1 14 CSARDARDYEKLFF TGCAGTGCTAGAGATGCCAGGGATTACGAAAAACTGTTTTTT
. TRBJ1-2 many TRBV6-5 14 CASSYSSNAYGYTF TGTGCCAGCAGTTACTCCTCCAACGCCTATGGCTACACCTTC
. TRBJ2-1 many TRBV29-1 15 CSVEDLVEVGNEQFF TGCAGCGTTGAAGATCTGGTGGAGGTGGGCAATGAGCAGTTCTTC
TRBD1 TRBJ1-2 few TRBV28 13 CASSYQGAYGYTF TGTGCCAGCAGTTACCAGGGGGCGTATGGCTACACCTTC
. TRBJ2-1 many TRBV4-3 14 CASSQDSSPVEQFF TGCGCCAGCAGCCAAGATTCCTCCCCCGTGGAGCAGTTCTTC
. TRBJ2-4 . TRBV5-8 12 CASSPAGNIQYF TGTGCCAGCAGCCCGGCGGGAAACATTCAGTACTTC
. TRBJ2-3 . TRBV4-1 15 CASSQDWYGKDTQYF TGCGCCAGCAGCCAAGACTGGTACGGGAAGGATACGCAGTATTTT
. TRBJ2-1 . TRBV6-4 13 CASSDSSYNEQFF TGTGCCAGCAGTGACAGCTCCTACAATGAGCAGTTCTTC
. TRBJ1-6 many TRBV3-1 14 CASSQTGYNSPLHF TGTGCCAGCAGCCAAACAGGATATAATTCACCCCTCCACTTT
. TRBJ1-1 few TRBV5-1 13 CASRDPGNTEAFF TGCGCCAGCAGAGACCCAGGGAACACTGAAGCTTTCTTT
TRBD2 TRBJ2-7 . TRBV20-1 12 CSGLPGGYEQYF TGCAGTGGTCTACCGGGAGGTTACGAGCAGTACTTC
. TRBJ2-2 few TRBV20-1 16 CSAYGLGSAYTGELFF TGCAGTGCTTACGGACTTGGTAGCGCGTACACCGGGGAGCTGTTTTTT
TRBD1 TRBJ2-3 . TRBV20-1 16 CSARETGQGAADTQYF TGCAGTGCTAGAGAAACAGGGCAGGGGGCCGCAGATACGCAGTATTTT
TRBD2 TRBJ2-3 . TRBV7-2 15 CASRLTSVRADTQYF TGTGCCAGCAGATTGACTAGCGTCCGTGCAGATACGCAGTATTTT
TRBD1 TRBJ2-1 . TRBV7-8 19 CASSSFPGQGIAGLNEQFF TGTGCCAGCAGCTCATTCCCGGGACAGGGAATAGCGGGTCTCAATGAGCAGTTCTTC
. TRBJ2-6 . TRBV9 16 CASSVQGNSGANVLTF TGTGCCAGCAGCGTACAGGGTAACTCTGGGGCCAACGTCCTGACTTTC
. TRBJ2-4 few TRBV11-2 16 CASRDRRRVAKNIQYF TGTGCCAGCAGGGACCGTCGCAGGGTAGCCAAAAACATTCAGTACTTC
TRBD1 TRBJ2-7 . TRBV4-3 17 CASSQEEWDRGPYEQYF TGCGCCAGCAGCCAAGAGGAGTGGGACAGGGGGCCCTACGAGCAGTACTTC
. TRBJ2-7 few TRBV7-2 13 CASSPRATYEQYF TGTGCCAGCAGCCCCCGGGCCACCTACGAGCAGTACTTC
TRBD2 TRBJ2-2 many TRBV15 16 CATSTSSGRNTGELFF TGTGCCACCAGCACTTCAAGCGGGAGGAACACCGGGGAGCTGTTTTTT
. TRBJ2-7 . TRBV12-3/TRBV12-4 14 CASRARDGPYEQYF TGTGCCAGCAGGGCCCGGGACGGTCCCTACGAGCAGTACTTC
TRBD1 TRBJ1-5 . TRBV20-1 15 CSALTGSNSNQPQHF TGCAGTGCTCTGACAGGGAGCAATAGCAATCAGCCCCAGCATTTT
. TRBJ2-2 few TRBV10-3 14 CAISESPDTGELFF TGTGCCATCAGTGAGTCGCCGGACACCGGGGAGCTGTTTTTT
TRBD2 TRBJ2-3 few TRBV11-2 16 CASSFWGLASTDTQYF TGTGCCAGCAGCTTTTGGGGACTAGCGAGTACAGATACGCAGTATTTT
. TRBJ2-3 . TRBV12-3/TRBV12-4 17 CASSLALGGAYTDTQYF TGTGCCAGCAGTTTAGCATTGGGCGGAGCCTACACAGATACGCAGTATTTT
. TRBJ2-2 . TRBV7-9 14 CASSGGRAPGELFF TGTGCCAGCAGCGGGGGTCGCGCTCCCGGGGAGCTGTTTTTT
. TRBJ1-2 . TRBV5-1 15 CASSTMDGRGDGYTF TGCGCCAGCAGCACAATGGATGGGCGAGGGGACGGCTACACCTTC
. TRBJ2-5 few TRBV6-2/TRBV6-3 11 CASNMGETQYF TGTGCCAGCAATATGGGAGAGACCCAGTACTTC
TRBD1 TRBJ2-3 . TRBV5-1 15 CASSSRGQGGDTQYF TGCGCCAGCAGCTCAAGGGGACAGGGGGGAGATACGCAGTATTTT